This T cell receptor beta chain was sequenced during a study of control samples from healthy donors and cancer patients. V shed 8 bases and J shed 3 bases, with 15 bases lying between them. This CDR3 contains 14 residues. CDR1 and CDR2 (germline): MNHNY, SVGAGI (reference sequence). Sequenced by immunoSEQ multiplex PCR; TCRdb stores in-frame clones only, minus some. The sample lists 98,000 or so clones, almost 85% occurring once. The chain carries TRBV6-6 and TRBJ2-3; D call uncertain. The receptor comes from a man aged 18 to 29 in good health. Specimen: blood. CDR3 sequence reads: CASANPGSTDTQYF. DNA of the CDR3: TGTGCCAGCGCGAACCCGGGCTCGACAGATACGCAGTATTTT.